This entry concerns a single TCR beta chain. Profiling relied on immunoSEQ multiplex PCR, and the TCRdb table lists in-frame clones only, not all of them. The sample lists around 140,000 clones; around 87% were seen once. The V and J ends lost 7 bases and 4 bases, in that order; junction bases with no gene match: 14. This CDR3 spans 16 amino acids. CDR1 MNHEY and CDR2 SVGEGT come from the germline V gene. The source of the sample is a study of blood T cell repertoires in COVID-19. The receptor's source is a man aged 50 to 59 with active COVID-19. Sequenced input: peripheral blood. This chain connects TRBV6-2 or TRBV6-3 to TRBJ2-7, with 9 bases lining up with TRBD2. The CDR3 DNA reads TGTGCCAGCACCCCGATGGTAGTAGCGGGGGCATACGAGCAGTACTTC. Encoded protein: CASTPMVVAGAYEQYF.